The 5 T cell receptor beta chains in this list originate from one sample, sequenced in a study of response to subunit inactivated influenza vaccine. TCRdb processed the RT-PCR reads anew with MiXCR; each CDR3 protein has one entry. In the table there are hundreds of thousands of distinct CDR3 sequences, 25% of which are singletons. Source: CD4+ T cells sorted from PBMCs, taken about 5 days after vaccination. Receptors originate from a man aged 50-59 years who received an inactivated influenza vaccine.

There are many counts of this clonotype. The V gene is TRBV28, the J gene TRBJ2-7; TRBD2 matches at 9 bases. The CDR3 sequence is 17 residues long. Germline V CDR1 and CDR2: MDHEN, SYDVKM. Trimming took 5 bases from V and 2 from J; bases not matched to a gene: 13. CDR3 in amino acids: CASSPPPGLALTYEQYF. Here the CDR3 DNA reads TGTGCCAGCAGTCCACCTCCGGGACTAGCCCTCACCTACGAGCAGTACTTC. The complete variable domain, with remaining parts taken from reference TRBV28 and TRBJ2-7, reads DVKVTQSSRYLVKRTGEKVFLECVQDMDHENMFWYRQDPGLGLRLIYFSYDVKMKEKGDIPEGYSVSREKKERFSLILESASTNQTSMYLCASSPPPGLALTYEQYFGPGTRLTVT.

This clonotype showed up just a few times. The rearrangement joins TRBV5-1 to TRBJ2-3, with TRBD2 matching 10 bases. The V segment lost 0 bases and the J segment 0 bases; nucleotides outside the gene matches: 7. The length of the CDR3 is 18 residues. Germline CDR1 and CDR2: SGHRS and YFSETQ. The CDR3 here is CASSLATSGRPSTDTQYF. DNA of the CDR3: TGCGCCAGCAGCTTGGCGACTAGCGGGCGACCTAGCACAGATACGCAGTATTTT.

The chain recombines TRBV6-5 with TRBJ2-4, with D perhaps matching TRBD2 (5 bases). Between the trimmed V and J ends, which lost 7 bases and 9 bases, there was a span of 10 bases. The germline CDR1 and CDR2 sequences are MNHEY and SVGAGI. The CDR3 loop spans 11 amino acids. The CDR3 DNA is TGTGCCAGCAAACTTGGGAGCATTCAGTACTTC. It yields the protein CASKLGSIQYF.

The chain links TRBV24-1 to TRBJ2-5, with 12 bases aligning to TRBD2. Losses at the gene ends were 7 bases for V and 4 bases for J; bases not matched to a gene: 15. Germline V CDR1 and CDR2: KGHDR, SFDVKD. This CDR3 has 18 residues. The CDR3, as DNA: TGTGCCACCAGCCCGACAGGGGAGACTAGCGGGAGAAGAGAGACCCAGTACTTC. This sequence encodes CATSPTGETSGRRETQYF.

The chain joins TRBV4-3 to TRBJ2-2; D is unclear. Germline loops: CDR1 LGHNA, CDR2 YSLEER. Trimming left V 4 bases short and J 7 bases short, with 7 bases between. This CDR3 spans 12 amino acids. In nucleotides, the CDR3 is TGCGCCAGCAGCCCCGGCCACGGGGAGCTGTTTTTT. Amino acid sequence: CASSPGHGELFF.